The clone carrying this TCR delta chain counts as medium-sized. Other DNA sequences in this specimen translate into the identical CDR3. TCRdb reran clone calling via CATT on the reads. The sample yields over 5,500 delta-chain clones, roughly 10% seen once. This sample stems from a study of gamma-delta chains in newborns, infants, children. Overall study: Innate gammadelta T cells reportedly expand polyclonally right after birth, driven by microbial exposure, per the title.

The clonotype originates from a child who was a newborn, infant or young child, either healthy, febrile or measles-vaccinated (not recorded which). What was sequenced was blood.

CDR3 region: CACDAVLLGDTVSTDKLIF. The CDR3 DNA follows: TGTGCCTGTGACGCCGTTTTACTGGGGGATACGGTGTCCACCGATAAACTCATCTTT. The chain recombines TRDV2 with TRDJ1; 13 bases fit TRDD3. The CDR3 has 19 residues. Germline lookup yields CDR1 GEAIGNYY and CDR2 EKD. Trimming removed 3 bases from V and 1 base from J; junction bases left unmatched: 13.